The 23 T cell receptor beta chains given below trace back to one sample, sequenced in a study of cytomegalovirus exposure and HLA in healthy donors. Primers included in the PCR were 60 Vbeta and 13 Jbeta primers. The method was immunoSEQ multiplex PCR; TCRdb's version includes in-frame clones alone and lacks a portion of them. The repertoire includes about 76,000 clones, around 65% of them detected once, and 4.9% sits in the top ten. Sequences were obtained from PBMCs. These receptors all stem from a man in his fifties or sixties in good health and CMV-seropositive.

This clone was observed a handful of times. The J gene is TRBJ2-5, the V gene TRBV5-1; D not resolved. Gene TRBJ2-7 matches the end of the DNA better, so the J call may be wrong. CDR1 is SGHRS and CDR2 is YFSETQ in the germline V gene. This CDR3 spans 12 amino acids. CDR3 DNA: TGCGCCAGCAGCTTGGTTATCCACGAGCAGTACTTC. Translation gives CASSLVIHEQYF.

This clone has a single count. The chain joins TRBV7-3 to TRBJ2-3, with TRBD1 identical over 11 bases. There are 14 residues in the CDR3. V trimming: 4 bases; J trimming: 4 bases; junction bases outside the gene matches: 1. Germline V lookup: CDR1 SGHTA, CDR2 FQGTGA. The CDR3 loop reads CASSSGQGADTQYF. CDR3 in DNA: TGTGCCAGCAGCTCGGGACAGGGGGCAGATACGCAGTATTTT.

The chain carries TRBV5-1 and TRBJ2-5, with TRBD1 as a possible D gene (6 bases). The tail of the sequence fits TRBJ2-7 better, so the J call may be wrong. The CDR3 length is 13 residues. Germline V gene sequence: CDR1 SGHRS, CDR2 YFSETQ. This CDR3 is CASSLASGDEQYF. In DNA, the CDR3 is TGCGCCAGCAGCTTGGCATCAGGGGACGAGCAGTACTTC.

The V call is TRBV7-8, the J call TRBJ2-1, with 13 bases lining up with TRBD2. The CDR3 spans 17 residues. Germline V lookup: CDR1 SGHVS, CDR2 FQNEAQ. V shed 1 base and J 4 bases; nucleotides not matched to a gene: 4. The CDR3 reads CASSLGLAGGSYNEQFF. As DNA, the CDR3 is TGTGCCAGCAGCTTAGGACTAGCGGGAGGCAGTTACAATGAGCAGTTCTTC.

This chain connects TRBV7-9 to TRBJ2-1, with D hard to call. V lost 5 bases, J lost 5 bases, and 10 bases lay in between. This CDR3 contains 13 residues. Per the germline V gene, CDR1 is SEHNR and CDR2 is FQNEAQ (reference sequence). The CDR3 DNA reads TGTGCCAGCAGCCTCGACACAGACAATGAGCAGTTCTTC. Its protein product is CASSLDTDNEQFF.

The genes are TRBV29-1 and TRBJ1-5, with 7 bases identical to TRBD1. The V gene's germline CDR1 is SQVTM and CDR2 ANQGSEA. Germline trimming cut 0 bases from V and 6 bases from J; bases unmatched to any gene: 2. The length of the CDR3 is 13 residues. CDR3 amino acids: CSVEEGGGQPQHF. The CDR3 DNA reads as TGCAGCGTTGAAGAAGGGGGCGGTCAGCCCCAGCATTTT.

The chain carries TRBV7-9 and TRBJ2-2, with TRBD1 matching over 8 bases. Trimming removed 10 bases from V and 1 base from J; junction bases left unmatched: 8. Germline CDR1 is SEHNR and CDR2 is FQNEAQ (reference sequence). The CDR3 is 15 amino acids. The CDR3 nucleotides read TGTGCCACCACCGAAGGGACAGGGAACACCGGGGAGCTGTTTTTT. Its protein is CATTEGTGNTGELFF.

This chain connects TRBV28 to TRBJ1-2; possibly TRBD1 for D (5 bases). Per the germline V gene, CDR1 is MDHEN and CDR2 is SYDVKM. The CDR3 has 13 residues. The germline V and J ends were trimmed by 6 bases and 3 bases, with 11 bases remaining between them. CDR3 residues: CASRSTADYGYTF. CDR3 sequence (DNA): TGTGCCAGCAGATCGACAGCCGACTATGGCTACACCTTC.

This clone occurred a few times. The V call is TRBV18, the J call TRBJ1-6, with 9 bases fitting TRBD1. CDR3 length equals 15 residues. The trim removed 2 bases at V and 7 bases at J, leaving 3 bases unmatched. Germline lookup yields CDR1 KGHSH and CDR2 LQKENI. CDR3 bases: TGTGCCAGCTCACCAATCGACAGGGGGAATTCACCCCTCCACTTT. It encodes CASSPIDRGNSPLHF.

The gene calls are TRBV4-1 and TRBJ2-5, with 11 bases aligning to TRBD1. CDR1 is MGHRA, CDR2 YSYEKL, per germline. Trimming cost V 4 bases and J 5 bases; bases outside gene matches: 6. The CDR3 consists of 15 residues. The CDR3 nucleotides are TGCGCCAGCAGCCCCCGGACAGGGGGCTGGGAGACCCAGTACTTC. Its translation is CASSPRTGGWETQYF.

The rearrangement uses TRBV25-1 and TRBJ2-2; 10 bases are a match to TRBD2. The ends lost 2 bases at V and 5 bases at J; junction bases unmatched: 11. The CDR3 runs to 18 residues. The germline CDR1 and CDR2 sequences are MGHDK and SYGVNS. The CDR3 spells CASSERVGLAAWTGELFF. As DNA, the CDR3 is TGTGCCAGCAGTGAAAGGGTCGGACTAGCGGCTTGGACCGGGGAGCTGTTTTTT.

The V gene is TRBV7-2, the J gene TRBJ2-7; a weak D match, TRBD1 (5 bases). Looked up from germline, CDR1 is SGHTA and CDR2 is FQGNSA. V lost 5 bases and J lost 0, with 20 bases in between. The CDR3 is 17 amino acids. The CDR3 loop is CASSIRQTAQHSYEQYF. Here the CDR3 DNA reads TGTGCCAGCAGCATAAGACAGACAGCTCAGCACTCCTACGAGCAGTACTTC.

J is TRBJ2-1 and V is TRBV5-1; 8 nucleotides agree with TRBD2. With 6 bases clipped from V and 5 bases from J, the junction kept 4 bases outside the gene matches. Germline V gene lookup returns CDR1 SGHRS and CDR2 YFSETQ. The length of the CDR3 is 13 residues. As DNA, the CDR3 is TGCGCCAGCAAAGCGGGGGCCAACAATGAGCAGTTCTTC. This codes for CASKAGANNEQFF.

The chain links TRBV7-8 to TRBJ2-5; TRBD1 agrees at 9 bases. The closer fit of TRBJ2-7 to the DNA end suggests the J call may be wrong. The CDR3 runs to 20 residues. Germline-derived CDR1 and CDR2 are SGHVS and FQNEAQ. This chain's CDR3 is CASSSYPGTGHGSGSYEQYF. The CDR3, as DNA: TGTGCCAGCAGCTCCTATCCCGGGACAGGGCATGGATCTGGCTCCTACGAGCAGTACTTC.

This clone was counted only a few times. This sequence joins TRBV2 and TRBJ2-6; unclear D gene. The germline CDR1 and CDR2 sequences are SNHLY and FYNNEI. This CDR3 has 14 residues. The germline V and J ends were trimmed by 0 bases and 3 bases, with 3 bases remaining between them. CDR3 coding DNA: TGTGCCAGCAGTGAAGCCGGTGGGGCCAACGTCCTGACTTTC. Protein: CASSEAGGANVLTF.

The rearrangement links TRBV27 to TRBJ1-3, with TRBD1 matching 7 bases. In germline, CDR1 is MNHEY, CDR2 SMNVEV (reference sequence). The CDR3 sequence is 13 residues long. V trimming: 3 bases; J trimming: 8 bases; junction bases outside the gene matches: 4. The DNA for the CDR3 is TGTGCCAGCAGTTTGCAGGGGGAGGACACCATATATTTT. As protein: CASSLQGEDTIYF.

This clone was counted between two and nine times. The rearrangement links TRBV6-1 to TRBJ2-7, with a possible D match to TRBD2 (6 bases). Trimming took 9 bases from V and 1 from J, leaving 13 bases between them. Germline loops: CDR1 MNHNS, CDR2 SASEGT. The CDR3 is 13 amino acids. The CDR3 is CASRGLASYEQYF. The CDR3 DNA reads TGTGCCAGTAGGGGACTCGCGTCCTACGAGCAGTACTTC.

The chain has TRBV5-1 and TRBJ2-1; D call uncertain. Trimming removed 0 bases from V and 0 bases from J, with 7 bases in between. CDR1 is SGHRS and CDR2 is YFSETQ in the germline V gene. The length of the CDR3 is 15 residues. The CDR3 bases are TGCGCCAGCAGCTTGGTTCGGAGCTCCTACAATGAGCAGTTCTTC. Amino acids: CASSLVRSSYNEQFF.

V and J are TRBV30 and TRBJ2-1; D possibly corresponds to TRBD2 (6 bases). CDR1 is GTSNPN, CDR2 SVGIG, per germline (reference sequence). The CDR3 has 15 residues. Trimming cost V 4 bases and J 7 bases, with 20 bases left between them. CDR3 coding DNA: TGTGCCTGGACCCGGGAGTCAGGAGTTGGTAATGAGCAGTTCTTC. It specifies CAWTRESGVGNEQFF.

This clone was seen just once. The chain links TRBV7-2 to TRBJ1-5, with TRBD1 as a possible D gene (6 bases). Germline values: CDR1 SGHTA, CDR2 FQGNSA. V lost 2 bases to trimming and J lost 2 bases, with 13 bases between them. The CDR3 has 16 amino acids. This CDR3 is CASSLSRGAGNQPQHF. CDR3 nucleotides: TGTGCCAGCAGCTTAAGTCGGGGGGCAGGCAATCAGCCCCAGCATTTT.

J is TRBJ2-1 and V is TRBV2; 10 positions agree with TRBD1. The CDR3 loop spans 15 amino acids. Germline CDR1 SNHLY, CDR2 FYNNEI. The V gene end was trimmed by 10 bases and the J gene end by 7 bases; junction bases not matched to a gene: 13. Here the CDR3 reads CATLTGTGVDNEQFF. In DNA form, the CDR3 reads TGTGCCACCTTAACCGGGACAGGGGTGGATAATGAGCAGTTCTTC.

This clone was picked up one time. J is TRBJ1-1 and V is TRBV6-5; TRBD1 is a possible D gene (6 bases). The germline V and J ends were trimmed by 6 bases and 8 bases, with 13 bases remaining between them. The germline V gene encodes CDR1 MNHEY and CDR2 SVGAGI. This CDR3 has 12 residues. CDR3 in amino acids: CASSPPQGEAFF. The CDR3 nucleotides read TGTGCCAGCAGCCCCCCCCAGGGGGAAGCTTTCTTT.

This clone was counted once. The V and J genes are TRBV13 and TRBJ1-1; D remains ambiguous. With 4 bases removed from V and 7 bases from J, the gap between germline ends came to 16 bases. The length of the CDR3 is 14 residues. CDR1 PRHDT and CDR2 FYEKMQ come from the germline V gene (reference sequence). CDR3 protein: CASSSPMSHHEAFF. The CDR3 DNA follows: TGTGCCAGCAGCTCCCCTATGAGCCACCATGAAGCTTTCTTT. Based on the CDR3 plus reference TRBV13 and TRBJ1-1, the full variable domain is AAGVIQSPRHLIKEKRETATLKCYPIPRHDTVYWYQQGPGQDPQFLISFYEKMQSDKGSIPDRFSAQQFSDYHSELNMSSLELGDSALYFCASSSPMSHHEAFFGQGTRLTVV.